The clone carrying this T cell receptor (beta chain) appeared a few times. What it binds is not known. Each donor was a healthy Caucasian individual from Russia, aged roughly 6 to 90. A sample-barcoded 5' primer and a J-beta primer mix were used in a second PCR of roughly 7 to 12 cycles. Every cDNA molecule carried a tag from a template-switch adaptor bearing 12 random nucleotides. Via MiXCR, TCRdb re-called the 5' RACE reads, giving one row per CDR3 protein. The table records around 1,800,000 distinct CDR3 sequences, approximately 39% of them present only once. This sample is drawn from a study of blood T cells in healthy people across ages. Overall study findings and caveats: Unknown donor CMV status possibly confounded expanded clonotype changes. As age increased, TCR beta diversity per million T cells fell in a roughly linear fashion.

The CDR3 consists of 12 residues. V gave up 4 bases and J gave up 6 bases, with 9 bases separating them. V gene TRBV12-3 or TRBV12-4 combines with J gene TRBJ2-5; D gene unclear. Specimen: blood. This sequence was found in a human donor in good health. Here the CDR3 reads CASSSLGQTQYF. DNA of the CDR3: TGTGCCAGCAGTTCCTTAGGGCAGACCCAGTACTTC.